The 20 T cell receptor beta chains below come from one sample, sequenced in a study of blood T cells in healthy people across ages. Through a sample-barcoded 5' primer and a J-beta primer mix, a second PCR was run for roughly 7 to 11 cycles. TCRdb reanalysed the 5' RACE reads using MiXCR and keeps one entry per CDR3 protein. The table shows 790,000 or so distinct CDR3 sequences, with approximately 53% occurring only once. The sample comprised blood. All receptors derive from a man aged 35-49 years in good health.

The chain employs TRBV3-1 and TRBJ2-5; 10 bases align to TRBD2. V was pared by 4 bases and J by 5 bases, with 7 bases of the junction left unmatched. The CDR3 length is 15 residues. Germline V gives CDR1 LGHDT, CDR2 YNNKEL (reference sequence). This CDR3 is CASSPSSGGRETQYF. The CDR3 region has the DNA TGTGCCAGCAGCCCATCTAGCGGGGGTCGGGAGACCCAGTACTTC.

J is TRBJ2-2 and V is TRBV29-1, with D tentatively TRBD2 (5 bases). The CDR3 runs 13 residues. Germline V gene sequence: CDR1 SQVTM, CDR2 ANQGSEA. V shed 7 bases and J shed 3 bases, with 12 bases lying between them. CDR3 loop: CSARLRDTGELFF. CDR3 bases: TGCAGCGCCCGTCTGAGGGACACCGGGGAGCTGTTTTTT.

V gene TRBV5-1 combines with J gene TRBJ2-5, with D hard to call. The CDR3 is made up of 14 amino acids. Germline loops: CDR1 SGHRS, CDR2 YFSETQ. Trimming took 4 bases from V and 4 from J, leaving 14 bases between them. Written as DNA, the CDR3 is TGCGCCAGCAGCCTGGGCCCGGCAGGAGAGACCCAGTACTTC. Protein product: CASSLGPAGETQYF. Based on the CDR3 plus reference TRBV5-1 and TRBJ2-5, the full variable domain is KAGVTQTPRYLIKTRGQQVTLSCSPISGHRSVSWYQQTPGQGLQFLFEYFSETQRNKGNFPGRFSGRQFSNSRSEMNVSTLELGDSALYLCASSLGPAGETQYFGPGTRLLVL.

This chain links TRBV5-1 with TRBJ2-1, with 7 positions matching TRBD1. Germline trimming cut 4 bases from V and 6 bases from J; bases unmatched to any gene: 7. The CDR3 is 14 residues long. From germline, CDR1 is SGHRS and CDR2 YFSETQ. The CDR3: CASSPGTDLNEQFF. DNA for the CDR3: TGCGCCAGCAGCCCGGGGACAGACCTCAATGAGCAGTTCTTC.

The chain joins TRBV10-3 to TRBJ2-4; D is perhaps TRBD2 (6 bases). The CDR3 covers 14 residues. Looked up from germline, CDR1 is ENHRY and CDR2 is SYGVKD. Trimming took off 8 bases at V and 13 bases at J, with 24 bases between the two ends. In DNA form, the CDR3 reads TGTGCCATCCAGGAGGGGCAAGGTGATTGGGAGCAGTACTTC. It codes for CAIQEGQGDWEQYF.

This chain connects TRBV7-8 to TRBJ1-4; maybe TRBD1 (6 bases). V was pared by 5 bases and J by 4 bases, with 8 bases between. The CDR3 totals 13 residues. Germline V gene data show CDR1 as SGHVS and CDR2 as FQNEAQ. The CDR3 is CASSTGFNEKLFF. CDR3 DNA: TGTGCCAGCAGCACAGGGTTTAATGAAAAACTGTTTTTT.

In the case of this clonotype: At one of its ends the junction is not consistent with the germline gene, which may arise from a read error. The chain has TRBV7-6 and TRBJ2-3; the match to TRBD2 covers 8 bases. This CDR3 is 15 amino acids long. The germline CDR1 and CDR2 sequences are SGHVS and FNYEAQ. The CDR3 DNA reads as TGTGCCAACAGCCGAGCGGGGGCTAGCACAGATACGCAGTATTTT. Translating gives CANSRAGASTDTQYF.

This clonotype was seen more than once but under ten times. This rearrangement joins TRBV16 to TRBJ2-3; D is uncertain. V lost 2 bases, J lost 0 bases, and 6 bases lay in between. CDR1 KGHSY and CDR2 FQNENV come from the germline V gene. The CDR3 loop spans 14 amino acids. The CDR3 DNA follows: TGTGCCAGCAGCCAAGCTACTAGCACAGATACGCAGTATTTT. Translating it yields CASSQATSTDTQYF. Using reference TRBV16 and TRBJ2-3 for the parts outside the CDR3, the full variable domain is GEEVAQTPKHLVRGEGQKAKLYCAPIKGHSYVFWYQQVLKNEFKFLISFQNENVFDETGMPKERFSAKCLPNSPCSLEIQATKLEDSAVYFCASSQATSTDTQYFGPGTRLTVL.

This clonotype was observed at least ten times. The DNA of the CDR3 is TGTGCCAGCAGCTTATCGCGGGCGGCCGAGCAGTACTTC. Its translation is CASSLSRAAEQYF. J is TRBJ2-7 and V is TRBV7-9, with D possibly matching TRBD2 (5 bases). CDR3 length: 13 residues. The V end lost 2 bases, the J end lost 6 bases, and 11 bases lay between the germline ends. Germline V gives CDR1 SEHNR, CDR2 FQNEAQ (reference sequence). Looking up the rest from reference TRBV7-9 and TRBJ2-7 gives the full variable domain: DTGVSQNPRHKITKRGQNVTFRCDPISEHNRLYWYRQTLGQGPEFLTYFQNEAQLEKSRLLSDRFSAERPKGSFSTLEIQRTEQGDSAMYLCASSLSRAAEQYFGPGTRLTVT.

The rearrangement joins TRBV7-2 to TRBJ2-4; 14 bases map to TRBD2. V was pared by 1 base and J by 2 bases, with 7 bases of the junction left unmatched. The germline gives CDR1 SGHTA, CDR2 FQGNSA. CDR3 size: 19 residues. The CDR3 loop is CASSLDRLAGGLTKNIQYF. The CDR3 DNA follows: TGTGCCAGCAGCTTAGATCGACTAGCGGGAGGGCTAACCAAAAACATTCAGTACTTC.

This clonotype was observed a single time. The CDR3 coding sequence is TGCAGTGCTCGGGACTATCGAAACATTCAGTACTTC. The encoded protein is CSARDYRNIQYF. This chain links TRBV20-1 with TRBJ2-4; 7 bases match TRBD2. Germline CDR1 DFQATT, CDR2 SNEGSKA (reference sequence). The CDR3 runs 12 residues. After removal of 5 bases from V and 6 bases from J, the junction contained 4 bases not matched to a gene.

The chain carries TRBV29-1 and TRBJ2-4; 9 bases match TRBD1. The DNA end is more similar to TRBJ2-7, so the J call may be wrong. The CDR3 is 14 residues long. Germline V CDR1 and CDR2: SQVTM, ANQGSEA. CDR3 nucleotide sequence: TGCAGCGTTGAGGAGGACAGGGGCAGTAACGAGCAGTACTTC. This gives the protein CSVEEDRGSNEQYF.

The chain recombines TRBV29-1 with TRBJ2-3, with 12 bases lining up with TRBD2. The CDR3 contains 14 residues. J was trimmed by 3 bases and V by 8 bases; bases with no gene match: 6. Germline CDR1 SQVTM, CDR2 ANQGSEA. CDR3 DNA: TGCAGCTCGCCCGGGACTAGCGGGACAGATACGCAGTATTTT. Translated: CSSPGTSGTDTQYF.

This rearrangement joins TRBV5-5 to TRBJ1-2, with D tentatively TRBD1 (6 bases). The CDR3 is 17 residues long. From germline, CDR1 is SGHKS and CDR2 YYEKEE (reference sequence). V shed 0 bases and J shed 7 bases, with 22 bases lying between them. CDR3 region: CASSLEGGGLVLGGYTF. CDR3 coding DNA: TGTGCCAGCAGCTTGGAAGGGGGAGGGCTAGTTCTAGGTGGCTACACCTTC.

The gene calls are TRBV14 and TRBJ2-1, with 8 bases identical to TRBD2. Trimming took 2 bases from V and 6 from J; bases not matched to a gene: 6. Germline V gene lookup returns CDR1 SGHDN and CDR2 FVKESK. The CDR3 is 15 amino acids. The CDR3 coding sequence is TGTGCCAGCAGCCAAACTAGCGGCGGGGGCAATGAGCAGTTCTTC. Amino acids: CASSQTSGGGNEQFF.

The CDR3 nucleotides are TGTGCCAGCCGTCTAGTGGGGGATGAAAAACTGTTTTTT. This gives the protein CASRLVGDEKLFF. This rearrangement joins TRBV4-2 to TRBJ1-4; a possible D gene is TRBD1 (5 bases). Trimming stripped 8 bases from V and 6 bases from J, with 13 bases between. Germline CDR1 reads LGHNA; CDR2 reads YNFKEQ. This CDR3 is built from 13 residues.

The genes are TRBV6-5 and TRBJ1-2; 7 bases map to TRBD1. The CDR3 has 14 amino acids. Losses at the gene ends were 8 bases for V and 4 bases for J; bases not matched to a gene: 10. Germline V gene sequence: CDR1 MNHEY, CDR2 SVGAGI. As DNA, the CDR3 is TGTGCCAGCCGTGAGGGACAGAGACCCTATGGCTACACCTTC. It codes for CASREGQRPYGYTF.

This clonotype has just one count. CDR3 DNA sequence: TGCAGTGCTAGGAGGAGCGGCGCTAGCGGGGGGGCCGGTACGCAGTATTTT. Translating gives CSARRSGASGGAGTQYF. The chain links TRBV20-1 to TRBJ2-3; 12 positions match TRBD2. V lost 3 bases and J lost 8; bases outside the gene matches: 15. The CDR3 is made up of 17 amino acids. Germline V gives CDR1 DFQATT, CDR2 SNEGSKA (reference sequence).

V is TRBV7-9 and J is TRBJ2-7; TRBD1 aligns across 7 bases. The CDR3 length is 14 residues. Trimming removed 5 bases from V and 6 bases from J; junction bases left unmatched: 10. Germline V gene lookup returns CDR1 SEHNR and CDR2 FQNEAQ (reference sequence). CDR3 in DNA: TGTGCCAGCAGCCCCAACAGGGGTCTGAGCGAGCAGTACTTC. Protein: CASSPNRGLSEQYF. The whole variable domain, remainder taken from reference TRBV7-9 and TRBJ2-7, is DTGVSQNPRHKITKRGQNVTFRCDPISEHNRLYWYRQTLGQGPEFLTYFQNEAQLEKSRLLSDRFSAERPKGSFSTLEIQRTEQGDSAMYLCASSPNRGLSEQYFGPGTRLTVT.

A note on this clonotype: One end of the junction varies from germline; a read error may be responsible. The chain employs TRBV25-1 and TRBJ1-2, with TRBD1 as a possible D gene (5 bases). Germline V gene data show CDR1 as MGHDK and CDR2 as SYGVNS. CDR3 length: 14 amino acids. For the CDR3, the DNA is TGTGCCAGCAGTGAATCAAGGGGCAGATATGGCTGCACCTTC. Translating it yields CASSESRGRYGCTF.